The clone carrying this T cell receptor beta chain was picked up one time. The germline CDR1 and CDR2 sequences are SGHRS and YFSETQ. CDR3 length equals 15 residues. The ends lost 4 bases at V and 8 bases at J; junction bases unmatched: 11. The data are from a study of cytomegalovirus exposure and HLA in healthy donors. With 60 Vbeta and 13 Jbeta primers, the PCR was carried out. The table came from immunoSEQ multiplex PCR; TCRdb's copy has only in-frame clones and leaves some out. The data contain 150,000 or so clones, approximately 80% of them seen just once; the ten biggest clones take up about 3%.

This chain uses TRBV5-1 with TRBJ1-4, with TRBD1 matching over 7 bases. Sequences were obtained from PBMCs. This TCR derives from a male donor in good health and CMV-seronegative. Written as DNA, the CDR3 is TGCGCCAGCAGCGTCACAGGGGTAGTAGGCGAAAAACTGTTTTTT. Residues: CASSVTGVVGEKLFF.